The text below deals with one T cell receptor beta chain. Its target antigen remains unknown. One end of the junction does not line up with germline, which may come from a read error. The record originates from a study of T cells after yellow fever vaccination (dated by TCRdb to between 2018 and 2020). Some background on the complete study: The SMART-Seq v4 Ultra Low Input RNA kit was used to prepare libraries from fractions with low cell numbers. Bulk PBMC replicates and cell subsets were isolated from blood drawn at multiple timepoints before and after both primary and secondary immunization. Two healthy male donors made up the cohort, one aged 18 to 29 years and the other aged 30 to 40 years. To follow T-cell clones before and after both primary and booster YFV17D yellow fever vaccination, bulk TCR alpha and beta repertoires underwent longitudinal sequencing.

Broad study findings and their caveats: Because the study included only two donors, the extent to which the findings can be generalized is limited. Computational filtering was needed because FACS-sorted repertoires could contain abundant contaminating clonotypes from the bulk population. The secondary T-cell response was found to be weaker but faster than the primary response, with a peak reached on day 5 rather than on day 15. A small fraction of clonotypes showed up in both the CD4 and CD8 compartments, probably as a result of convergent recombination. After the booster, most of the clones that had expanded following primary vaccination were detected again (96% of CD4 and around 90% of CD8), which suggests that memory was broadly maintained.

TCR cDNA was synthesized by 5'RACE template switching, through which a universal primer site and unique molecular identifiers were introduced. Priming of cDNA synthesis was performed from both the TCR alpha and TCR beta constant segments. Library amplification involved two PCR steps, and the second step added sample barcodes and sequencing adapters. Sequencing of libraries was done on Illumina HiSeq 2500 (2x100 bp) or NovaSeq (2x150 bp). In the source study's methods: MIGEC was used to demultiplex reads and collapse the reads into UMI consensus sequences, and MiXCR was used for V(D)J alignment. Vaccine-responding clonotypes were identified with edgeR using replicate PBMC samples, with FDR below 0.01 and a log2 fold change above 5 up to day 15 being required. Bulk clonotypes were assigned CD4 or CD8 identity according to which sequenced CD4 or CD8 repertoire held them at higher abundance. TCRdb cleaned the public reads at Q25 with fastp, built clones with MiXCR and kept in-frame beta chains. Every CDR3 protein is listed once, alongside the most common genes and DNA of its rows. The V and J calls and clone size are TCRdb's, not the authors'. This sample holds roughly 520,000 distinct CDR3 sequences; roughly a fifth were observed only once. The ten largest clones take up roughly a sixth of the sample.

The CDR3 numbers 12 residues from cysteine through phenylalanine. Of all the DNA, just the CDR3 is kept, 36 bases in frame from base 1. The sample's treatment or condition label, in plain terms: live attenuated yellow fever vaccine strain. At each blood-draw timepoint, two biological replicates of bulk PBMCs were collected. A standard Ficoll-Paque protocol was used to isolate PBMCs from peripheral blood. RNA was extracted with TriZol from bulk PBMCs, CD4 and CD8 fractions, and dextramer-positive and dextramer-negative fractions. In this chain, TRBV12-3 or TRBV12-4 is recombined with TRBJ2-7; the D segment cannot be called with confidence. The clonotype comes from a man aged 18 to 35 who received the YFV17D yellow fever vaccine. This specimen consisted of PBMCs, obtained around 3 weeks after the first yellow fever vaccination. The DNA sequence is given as TGTGCCAGCAGTTTAGGCACCTACGAGCGGTACTTC. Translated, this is CASSLGTYERYF.